The clone carrying this T cell receptor (beta chain) was counted ten times or more. Germline V gene sequence: CDR1 LGHDT, CDR2 YNNKEL (reference sequence). The V end lost 1 base, the J end lost 9 bases, and 12 bases lay between the germline ends. CDR3 length equals 14 residues. This sample is part of a study of T cells in Graves' hyperthyroidism and ophthalmopathy. The investigators amplified TCR beta CDR3 regions from RNA transcripts. Researchers ran a first-round RT-PCR on the TCR CDR3 using the HTBI primer set. TCRdb re-derived calls from the multiplex PCR reads in MiXCR, one entry per CDR3 protein. This sample has more than 300,000 distinct CDR3 sequences, with around 13% found just once. PBMCs came from more than 9 ml fresh peripheral blood.

The rearrangement uses TRBV3-1 and TRBJ2-2; D gene uncertain. The sequence was obtained from a woman between 18 and 29 years old with Graves' hyperthyroidism. Sequencing was done on a sample of blood. The CDR3 protein is CASSQAGRPRELFF. In DNA, the CDR3 is TGTGCCAGCAGCCAAGCGGGCCGGCCCCGGGAGCTGTTTTTT.